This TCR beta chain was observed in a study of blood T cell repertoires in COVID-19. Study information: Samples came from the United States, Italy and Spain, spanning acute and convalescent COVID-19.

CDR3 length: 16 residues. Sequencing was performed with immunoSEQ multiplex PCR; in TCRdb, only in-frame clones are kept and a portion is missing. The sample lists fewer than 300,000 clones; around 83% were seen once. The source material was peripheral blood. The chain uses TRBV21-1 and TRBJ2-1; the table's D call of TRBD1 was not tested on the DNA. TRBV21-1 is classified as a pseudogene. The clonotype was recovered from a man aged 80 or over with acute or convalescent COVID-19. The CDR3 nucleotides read TGTGCCAGCAGCAAAGCGCAGGACAGGGTCTACAATGAGCAGTTCTTC. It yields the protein CASSKAQDRVYNEQFF.